The 7 T cell receptor beta chains reported below all come from one sample, sequenced in a study of blood T cell repertoires in COVID-19. The repertoire was sequenced with immunoSEQ multiplex PCR; TCRdb's copy has only in-frame clones and lacks some. The sample shows 250,000 or so clones, approximately 90% of them seen only once. The source material was PBMCs or T cells enriched from blood (not recorded which). These receptors came from a middle-aged man who had recovered from COVID-19.

CDR3 coding DNA: TGTGCCAGCACCAAGTTCGGGGTTGGGCAGCCCCAGCATTTT. It specifies CASTKFGVGQPQHF. This chain joins TRBV11-2 and TRBJ1-5; D is unclear. This CDR3 spans 14 amino acids. V was cut by 7 bases and J by 7 bases, with 17 bases left in between. Germline CDR1 is SGHAT and CDR2 is FQNNGV.

The J gene is TRBJ1-3, the V gene TRBV9; D unresolved. Trimming shortened V by 1 base and J by 3 bases, and 17 bases separated the two germline ends. Germline assignment: CDR1 SGDLS and CDR2 YYNGEE. This CDR3 contains 17 residues. The CDR3 loop reads CASSVSGWGEGGNTIYF. For the CDR3, the DNA is TGTGCCAGCAGCGTATCGGGTTGGGGAGAAGGTGGAAACACCATATATTTT. Complete variable domain (other parts from reference TRBV9 and TRBJ1-3): DSGVTQTPKHLITATGQRVTLRCSPRSGDLSVYWYQQSLDQGLQFLIQYYNGEERAKGNILERFSAQQFPDLHSELNLSSLELGDSALYFCASSVSGWGEGGNTIYFGEGSWLTVV.

This clone was observed at least ten times. The chain's CDR3 is CASSPPNQPQHF. The CDR3 DNA follows: TGTGCCAGCTCACCCCCGAATCAGCCCCAGCATTTT. The chain uses TRBV18 and TRBJ1-5; unclear D gene. V lost 3 bases and J 4 bases, leaving 4 bases between the germline ends. The CDR3 has 12 amino acids. The germline CDR1 and CDR2 sequences are KGHSH and LQKENI.

V gene TRBV7-9 combines with J gene TRBJ1-1; no clear D gene. Germline V gene sequence: CDR1 SEHNR, CDR2 FQNEAQ (reference sequence). The CDR3 is 12 amino acids. V lost 6 bases to trimming and J lost 5 bases, with 10 bases between them. The CDR3 DNA sequence: TGTGCCAGCAGTTTCCCCGGGACTGAAGCTTTCTTT. As protein: CASSFPGTEAFF.

This sequence joins TRBV24-1 and TRBJ2-2, with D uncertain. V was pared by 3 bases and J by 3 bases, with 10 bases between. From germline, CDR1 is KGHDR and CDR2 SFDVKD. The CDR3 length is 15 residues. Here the CDR3 DNA reads TGTGCCACCAGTGATCCGAGCGTAGACACCGGGGAGCTGTTTTTT. Translating it yields CATSDPSVDTGELFF.

The count of this clone is one. J is TRBJ1-5 and V is TRBV3-1 (or the pseudogene TRBV3-2); D gene ambiguous. The V end lost 0 bases, the J end lost 6 bases, and 9 bases lay between the germline ends. This CDR3 is 14 amino acids long. Germline V CDR1 and CDR2: LGHDT, YNNKEL (reference sequence). CDR3 amino acids: CASSQEGGSQPQHF. Written as DNA, the CDR3 is TGTGCCAGCAGCCAAGAAGGCGGAAGTCAGCCCCAGCATTTT.

The chain is built from TRBV6-5 and TRBJ1-2; the D is unclear. This CDR3 has 13 amino acids. The V end lost 7 bases, the J end lost 1 base, and 10 bases lay between the germline ends. Per the germline V gene, CDR1 is MNHEY and CDR2 is SVGAGI. CDR3 bases: TGTGCCAGCAATGCAGGACTTAACTATGGCTACACCTTC. Its protein product is CASNAGLNYGYTF.